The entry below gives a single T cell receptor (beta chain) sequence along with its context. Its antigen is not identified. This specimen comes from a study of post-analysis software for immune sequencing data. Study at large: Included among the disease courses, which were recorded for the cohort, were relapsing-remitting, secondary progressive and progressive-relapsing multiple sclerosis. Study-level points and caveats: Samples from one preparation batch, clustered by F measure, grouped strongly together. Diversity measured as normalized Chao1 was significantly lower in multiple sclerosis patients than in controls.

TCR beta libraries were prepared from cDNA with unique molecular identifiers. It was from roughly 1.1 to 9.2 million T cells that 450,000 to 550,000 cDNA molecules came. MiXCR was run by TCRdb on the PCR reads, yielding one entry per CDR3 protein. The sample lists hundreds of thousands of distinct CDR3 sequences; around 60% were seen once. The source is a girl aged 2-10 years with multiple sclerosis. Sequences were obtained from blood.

CDR3 nucleotides: TGTGCCAGCAGTTTATGGGGTTCGAAAACGAACACTGAAGCTTTCTTT. Encoded protein: CASSLWGSKTNTEAFF. The V call is TRBV28, the J call TRBJ1-1; D unclear. The CDR3 is 16 amino acids. With 0 bases removed from V and 1 base from J, the gap between germline ends came to 12 bases. CDR1 and CDR2 from the germline V gene are MDHEN and SYDVKM.